Listed here are 29 T cell receptor beta chains from one sample, sequenced in a study of PD-1 blockade in classical Hodgkin lymphoma (dated by TCRdb to about 2020). The label giving this sample's time point can be read as: cycle 4 day 1 (C4D1), after around six weeks of nivolumab. Relapse after autologous stem cell transplantation had occurred in all trial patients, and cohorts A, B and C were distinguished by prior brentuximab vedotin exposure. The library relied on the immunoSEQ multiplex PCR assay. TCRdb limited this immuneACCESS table to in-frame rearrangements with V and J called. A share of clones is missing; checked studies link under half to unresolved V genes, and the rest is unexplained. The sample contains under 45,000 clones, nearly 70% of them found a single time. The ten largest make up around 2.4% of the sample. The sample consisted of peripheral blood mononuclear cells (PBMCs), taken before the fourth cycle of nivolumab. These receptors were collected from a human donor with classical Hodgkin lymphoma.

The V call is TRBV6-5, the J call TRBJ1-6; D remains unclear. CDR1 is MNHEY and CDR2 is SVGAGI in the germline V gene. Trimming stripped 8 bases from V and 4 bases from J, with 12 bases between. The CDR3 totals 14 residues. CDR3 sequence (DNA): TGTGCCAGCTCGCAGACGCTATATAATTCACCCCTCCACTTT. It specifies CASSQTLYNSPLHF.

The rearrangement joins TRBV5-6 to TRBJ2-7, with D possibly TRBD2 on 7 matching bases. The CDR3 runs to 14 residues. Germline assignment: CDR1 SGHDT and CDR2 YYEEEE. Deletions cut 0 bases from V and 5 bases from J, with 12 bases between. Here the CDR3 DNA reads TGTGCCAGCAGCTTGGTCGGGGGGCAAGACGAGCAGTACTTC. As protein: CASSLVGGQDEQYF.

The rearrangement links TRBV4-3 to TRBJ2-7, with no clear D. Germline V gene lookup returns CDR1 LGHNA and CDR2 YSLEER. The CDR3 has 15 residues. Trimming shortened V by 1 base and J by 0 bases, and 10 bases separated the two germline ends. The CDR3 bases are TGCGCCAGCAGCCAAGTTTGGGCAGCCTCCTACGAGCAGTACTTC. Protein product: CASSQVWAASYEQYF.

In DNA form, the CDR3 reads TGTGCCAGCAGTTTAGGGGGAAGCAACTACGAGCAGTACTTC. This sequence encodes CASSLGGSNYEQYF. This rearrangement joins TRBV28 to TRBJ2-7; either TRBD1 or TRBD2 may fit D (5 bases each). Germline V gene data show CDR1 as MDHEN and CDR2 as SYDVKM. V was clipped by 2 bases and J by 3 bases, with 11 bases between them. The CDR3 is 14 residues long.

Note on this clone: The junction departs from germline at one end; a sequencing error may be responsible. The chain has TRBV7-9 and TRBJ2-3; TRBD2 matches 10 bases. The CDR3 loop spans 17 amino acids. The germline V gene encodes CDR1 SEHNR and CDR2 FQNEAQ (reference sequence). The CDR3 coding sequence is TGTGCCAGCACCTTAGCGGGGGGAATACAATCCACAGATACGCAGTATTTT. This translates into CASTLAGGIQSTDTQYF.

This clone occurred a few times. A junction boundary mismatches the germline segment, possibly from a read error. V gene TRBV11-2 combines with J gene TRBJ2-2; 8 positions agree with TRBD2. The CDR3 totals 17 residues. CDR1 and CDR2 (germline): SGHAT, FQNNGV. CDR3 DNA: TGTGCCAGCAGCAAAGACCCGAGACTAGCGAATACCGGGGAGCTGTTTTTT. It encodes CASSKDPRLANTGELFF. Full variable domain (outside the CDR3, taken from reference TRBV11-2 and TRBJ2-2): EAGVAQSPRYKIIEKRQSVAFWCNPISGHATLYWYQQILGQGPKLLIQFQNNGVVDDSQLPKDRFSAERLKGVDSTLKIQPAKLEDSAVYLCASSKDPRLANTGELFFGEGSRLTVL.

A remark on this clone: Other DNA sequences from this sample encode an identical CDR3 as well. This rearrangement joins TRBV6-1 to TRBJ1-1, with a possible D match to TRBD1 (5 bases). The CDR3 covers 13 residues. In germline, CDR1 is MNHNS, CDR2 SASEGT. Trimming cost V 5 bases and J 5 bases, with 12 bases left between them. CDR3 amino acids: CASSTGTETEAFF. CDR3 sequence (DNA): TGTGCCAGCAGTACCGGGACGGAGACTGAAGCTTTCTTT.

Regarding this clone: The junction shows a germline mismatch at one end, possibly a read error. The chain combines TRBV5-4 with TRBJ1-1; D remains ambiguous. Germline values: CDR1 SGHNT, CDR2 YYREEE (reference sequence). CDR3 size: 11 residues. CDR3 sequence (DNA): TGTACCAGCATGAGTGGAACTGAAGCTTTCTTT. Translation: CTSMSGTEAFF.

The chain has TRBV28 and TRBJ1-1, with D perhaps TRBD1 (5 bases). This CDR3 has 13 amino acids. The V and J ends lost 2 bases and 7 bases respectively, with 11 bases between them. Germline V gene lookup returns CDR1 MDHEN and CDR2 SYDVKM. CDR3 nucleotide sequence: TGTGCCAGCAGTTTAGGGGCATCGGGTGAAGCTTTCTTT. It encodes CASSLGASGEAFF. The complete variable domain, with remaining parts taken from reference TRBV28 and TRBJ1-1, reads DVKVTQSSRYLVKRTGEKVFLECVQDMDHENMFWYRQDPGLGLRLIYFSYDVKMKEKGDIPEGYSVSREKKERFSLILESASTNQTSMYLCASSLGASGEAFFGQGTRLTVV.

The chain uses TRBV10-2 and TRBJ1-2; D is perhaps TRBD1 (6 bases). This CDR3 is 15 amino acids long. The germline CDR1 and CDR2 sequences are WSHSY and SAAADI. V was cut by 2 bases and J by 8 bases, with 18 bases left in between. The CDR3 loop is CASSEGLGGQEGYTF. The CDR3 DNA reads as TGCGCCAGCAGTGAGGGCCTGGGGGGGCAAGAAGGCTACACCTTC.

This clone turned up a few times. The J gene is TRBJ2-3, the V gene TRBV7-6, with D tentatively TRBD2 (6 bases). The CDR3 is made up of 15 amino acids. V was cut by 3 bases and J by 2 bases, with 12 bases left in between. Germline V CDR1 and CDR2: SGHVS, FNYEAQ. The CDR3 sequence: CASSLLAGYTDTQYF. CDR3 DNA sequence: TGTGCCAGCAGCTTGCTCGCGGGGTACACAGATACGCAGTATTTT. The whole variable domain, remainder taken from reference TRBV7-6 and TRBJ2-3, is GAGVSQSPRYKVTKRGQDVALRCDPISGHVSLYWYRQALGQGPEFLTYFNYEAQQDKSGLPNDRFSAERPEGSISTLTIQRTEQRDSAMYRCASSLLAGYTDTQYFGPGTRLTVL.

The rearrangement joins TRBV2 to TRBJ1-2, with D possibly matching TRBD1 (5 bases). Deletions cut 6 bases from V and 5 bases from J, with 13 bases between. Germline V gene sequence: CDR1 SNHLY, CDR2 FYNNEI. This CDR3 has 13 residues. The CDR3 spells CASSLPGGYGYTF. In nucleotides, the CDR3 is TGTGCCAGCAGCCTCCCCGGGGGGTATGGCTACACCTTC.

This chain joins TRBV7-9 and TRBJ1-3, with D hard to call. Germline-derived CDR1 and CDR2 are SEHNR and FQNEAQ (reference sequence). This CDR3 region has 17 residues. The V end lost 1 base, the J end lost 3 bases, and 16 bases lay between the germline ends. CDR3 bases: TGTGCCAGCAGCTTAGAAGGAACAGAGGAATATGGAAACACCATATATTTT. It encodes CASSLEGTEEYGNTIYF.

Remarks on this clone: A junction boundary mismatches the germline segment, possibly from a read error. The chain joins TRBV4-3 to TRBJ1-6; D is perhaps TRBD1 (5 bases). The CDR3 has 13 amino acids. CDR1 is LGHNA and CDR2 is YSLEER in the germline V gene. CDR3 sequence reads: CASSQEIYAGLYF. The CDR3 DNA follows: TGCGCCAGCAGCCAAGAGATCTACGCGGGACTTTACTTT.

This chain joins TRBV19 and TRBJ2-1; 14 nucleotides match TRBD2. This CDR3 contains 14 residues. The germline V gene has CDR1 LNHDA and CDR2 SQIVND (reference sequence). V was pared by 7 bases and J by 7 bases, with 3 bases of the junction left unmatched. DNA of the CDR3: TGTGCCAGTATCGGACTAGCGGGGGGAAATGAGCAGTTCTTC. This gives the protein CASIGLAGGNEQFF.

DNA of the CDR3: TGTGCCAGCTCACCGGAACTAGCGGTTTCTCAAGAGACCCAGTACTTC. It specifies CASSPELAVSQETQYF. The rearrangement links TRBV18 to TRBJ2-5, with TRBD2 matching 8 bases. Germline loops: CDR1 KGHSH, CDR2 LQKENI. This CDR3 comprises 16 residues. J was trimmed by 2 bases and V by 3 bases; bases with no gene match: 8. The whole variable domain, filled in from reference TRBV18 and TRBJ2-5, reads NAGVMQNPRHLVRRRGQEARLRCSPMKGHSHVYWYRQLPEEGLKFMVYLQKENIIDESGMPKERFSAEFPKEGPSILRIQQVVRGDSAAYFCASSPELAVSQETQYFGPGTRLLVL.

This chain joins TRBV7-2 and TRBJ2-3; 8 nucleotides match TRBD1. This CDR3 contains 17 residues. V dropped 1 base and J dropped 2; count of bases not matched to a gene: 8. Germline V gene data show CDR1 as SGHTA and CDR2 as FQGNSA. The CDR3 nucleotides are TGTGCCAGCAGCTTAGGGTCCAGGGGGCAGGTCACAGATACGCAGTATTTT. It specifies CASSLGSRGQVTDTQYF.

V usage is TRBV30 and J usage is TRBJ1-2; D perhaps matches TRBD1 (6 bases). Germline CDR1 reads GTSNPN; CDR2 reads SVGIG (reference sequence). Trimming left V 3 bases short and J 8 bases short, with 19 bases between. The CDR3 sequence is 14 residues long. CDR3 in DNA: TGTGCCTGGAGCGACCCCAGGACAGAACCAGGCTACACCTTC. It codes for CAWSDPRTEPGYTF.

In this sample, this clone turned up a few times. The chain joins TRBV7-9 to TRBJ2-3; 14 bases fit TRBD2. The germline gives CDR1 SEHNR, CDR2 FQNEAQ (reference sequence). CDR3 size: 16 residues. V shed 5 bases and J 5 bases; nucleotides not matched to a gene: 6. Written as DNA, the CDR3 is TGTGCCAGCAGCCCGACTAGCGGGGGGGAGGTAGATACGCAGTATTTT. Its protein is CASSPTSGGEVDTQYF.

V is TRBV6-6 and J is TRBJ2-4; the D gene is possibly TRBD1 (6 bases). The CDR3 runs to 11 residues. V was clipped by 5 bases and J by 14 bases, with 13 bases between them. The germline V gene has CDR1 MNHNY and CDR2 SVGAGI (reference sequence). The CDR3 loop reads CASSAGTQKYF. The CDR3 DNA follows: TGTGCCAGCAGTGCCGGGACACAGAAGTACTTC.

The chain joins TRBV29-1 to TRBJ1-1; TRBD1 aligns across 7 bases. Germline V CDR1 and CDR2: SQVTM, ANQGSEA. The CDR3 totals 13 residues. The ends lost 5 bases at V and 3 bases at J; junction bases unmatched: 6. CDR3 sequence: CSVMTGRHTEAFF. The CDR3, as DNA: TGCAGCGTTATGACAGGGAGGCACACTGAAGCTTTCTTT.

Comment on this clone: A single base separates this from a much larger clone, so it may be a read error. The conserved final phenylalanine or tryptophan is absent from the CDR3, which likely points to a read error. The chain joins TRBV7-9 to TRBJ1-1, with 9 bases lining up with TRBD1. CDR1 is SEHNR, CDR2 FQNEAQ, per germline (reference sequence). The CDR3 contains 16 residues. V trimming: 7 bases; J trimming: 5 bases; junction bases outside the gene matches: 14. The CDR3 is CASTATETGGGTEAFS. The CDR3 DNA sequence: TGTGCCAGCACCGCAACGGAGACAGGGGGAGGAACTGAAGCTTTCTCT.

This clone was seen only once. This rearrangement joins TRBV5-5 to TRBJ1-1; 8 positions match TRBD1. Trimming cost V 0 bases and J 8 bases; bases outside gene matches: 3. CDR1 and CDR2 from the germline V gene are SGHKS and YYEKEE (reference sequence). CDR3 size: 13 residues. CDR3 DNA: TGTGCCAGCAGCTTGGCGGGACAGGTAGAAGCTTTCTTT. Encoded protein: CASSLAGQVEAFF.

The chain couples TRBV2 to TRBJ1-3; perhaps TRBD1 as D (6 bases). Germline V lookup: CDR1 SNHLY, CDR2 FYNNEI. This CDR3 region has 13 residues. Trimming left V 8 bases short and J 4 bases short, with 12 bases between. CDR3 nucleotides: TGTGCCAGCCTGACAGGTCCCGGAAACACCATATATTTT. It encodes CASLTGPGNTIYF.

The V call is TRBV27, the J call TRBJ2-1; TRBD1 is a possible D gene (6 bases). This CDR3 is built from 16 residues. Germline V gene sequence: CDR1 MNHEY, CDR2 SMNVEV (reference sequence). Trimming pared 5 bases from V and 9 bases from J, leaving 23 bases between. CDR3 residues: CASSLLAGTSSREQFF. In DNA form, the CDR3 reads TGTGCCAGCAGTCTACTCGCCGGGACAAGTTCACGTGAGCAGTTCTTC.

The gene calls are TRBV30 and TRBJ2-3; TRBD1 aligns across 8 bases. CDR3 length equals 17 residues. Germline V gene sequence: CDR1 GTSNPN, CDR2 SVGIG (reference sequence). V dropped 2 bases and J dropped 0; count of bases not matched to a gene: 10. CDR3 sequence reads: CAWSRIQGATSTDTQYF. In nucleotides, the CDR3 is TGTGCCTGGAGTAGGATTCAGGGGGCGACTAGCACAGATACGCAGTATTTT.

The V call is TRBV5-8, the J call TRBJ1-1, with 7 bases lining up with TRBD1. V was pared by 2 bases and J by 6 bases, with 13 bases of the junction left unmatched. Looked up from germline, CDR1 is SGHTS and CDR2 is YDEGEE. The length of the CDR3 is 16 residues. CDR3 loop: CASSLRGGAGGAEAFF. The CDR3 nucleotides are TGTGCCAGCAGCTTACGAGGGGGCGCGGGTGGCGCTGAAGCTTTCTTT.

The chain carries TRBV7-9 and TRBJ2-5; tentative D call: TRBD1 (6 bases). There are 14 residues in the CDR3. The germline V gene encodes CDR1 SEHNR and CDR2 FQNEAQ (reference sequence). Trimming pared 5 bases from V and 5 bases from J, leaving 15 bases between. Here the CDR3 DNA reads TGTGCCAGCAGCCAACAGGGTGTTGGGGAGACCCAGTACTTC. It specifies CASSQQGVGETQYF.

The chain couples TRBV5-1 to TRBJ2-5, with unresolved D. Deletions cut 3 bases from V and 5 bases from J, with 5 bases between. Per germline, CDR1 SGHRS and CDR2 YFSETQ. The CDR3 totals 11 residues. The CDR3 spells CASSSRETQYF. CDR3 nucleotide sequence: TGCGCCAGCAGCTCCAGGGAGACCCAGTACTTC.